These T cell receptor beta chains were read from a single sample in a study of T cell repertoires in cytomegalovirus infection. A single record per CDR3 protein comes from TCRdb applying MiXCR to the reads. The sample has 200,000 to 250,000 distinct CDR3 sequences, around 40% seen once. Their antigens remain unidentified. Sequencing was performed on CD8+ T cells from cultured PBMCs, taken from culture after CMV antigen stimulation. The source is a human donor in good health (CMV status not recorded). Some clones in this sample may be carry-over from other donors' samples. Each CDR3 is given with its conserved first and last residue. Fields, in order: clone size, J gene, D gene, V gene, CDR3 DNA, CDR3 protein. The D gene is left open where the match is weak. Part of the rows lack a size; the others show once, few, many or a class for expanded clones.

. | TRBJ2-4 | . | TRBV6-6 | TGTGCCAGCAGTGAGGGGGGGTACAGCGTAACCGTAGCCAAAAACATTCAGTACTTC | CASSEGGYSVTVAKNIQYF
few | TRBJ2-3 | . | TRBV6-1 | TGTGCCAGCAGTGACTATACCGGCGGGACTCCGACAGATACGCAGTATTTT | CASSDYTGGTPTDTQYF
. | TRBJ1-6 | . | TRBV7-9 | TGTGCCAGCAGCCCCTGGGACCCTTCACCCCTCCACTTT | CASSPWDPSPLHF
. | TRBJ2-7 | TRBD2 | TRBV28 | TGTGCCAGCAGTTTATACCGTGGCGGGGGTCACTCCTACGAGCAGTACTTC | CASSLYRGGGHSYEQYF
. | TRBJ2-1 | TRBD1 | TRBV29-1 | TGCAGCGTGGGGGACAGGGGCCCCTACAATGAGCAGTTCTTC | CSVGDRGPYNEQFF
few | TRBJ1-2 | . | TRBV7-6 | TGTGCCAGCAGCCCAGGCGGGGGGGCGCGTGGCTACACCTTC | CASSPGGGARGYTF
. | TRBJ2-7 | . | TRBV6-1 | TGTGCCAGCAGTGACCCGCCCGTCCTCCGGAACTACGAGCAGTACTTC | CASSDPPVLRNYEQYF
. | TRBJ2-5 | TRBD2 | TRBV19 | TGTGCCAGTAGACTAACTAGCGGAAAAGAGACCCAGTACTTC | CASRLTSGKETQYF
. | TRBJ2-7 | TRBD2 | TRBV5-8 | TGTGCCAGCAAAGGGACTAGCGGTCGGTCCTACGAGCAGTACTTC | CASKGTSGRSYEQYF
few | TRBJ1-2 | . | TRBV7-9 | TGTGCCAGCAGCTATTGGACAGAATTTAACTATGGCTACACCTTC | CASSYWTEFNYGYTF
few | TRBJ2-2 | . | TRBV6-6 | TGTGCCAGCAGTTACGGCACCGGGGAGCTGTTTTTT | CASSYGTGELFF
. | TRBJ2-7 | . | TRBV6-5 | TGTGCCAGCAGTTACTCAGAGGACGGGGAGCAGTACTTC | CASSYSEDGEQYF
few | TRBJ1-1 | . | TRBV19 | TGTGCCAGTAGTATCCCCTTCAGGGGTTACACTGAAGCTTTCTTT | CASSIPFRGYTEAFF
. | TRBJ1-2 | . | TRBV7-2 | TGTGACAGCAGCCGCCCGAGGCAGTTGAATGGCTACACCTTC | CDSSRPRQLNGYTF
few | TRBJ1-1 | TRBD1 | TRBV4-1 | TGCGCCAGCAGCCAAGCTACCAGGGGGAGCACTGAAGCTTTCTTT | CASSQATRGSTEAFF
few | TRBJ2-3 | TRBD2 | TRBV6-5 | TGTGCCAGCAGTTATACGAGCGGGAGGAGTAGAGATACGCAGTATTTT | CASSYTSGRSRDTQYF
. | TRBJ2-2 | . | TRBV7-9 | TGTGCCAGCAGCACGACGTTACAAGAGTTTGGACAGACGAACACCGGGGAGCTGTTTTTT | CASSTTLQEFGQTNTGELFF
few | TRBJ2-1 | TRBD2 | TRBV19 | TGTGCCAGTAGAGCGCCTAGCGGGTTGTACAATGAGCAGTTCTTC | CASRAPSGLYNEQFF
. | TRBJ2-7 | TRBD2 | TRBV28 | TGTGCCAGCGGCTTAGCGGGAGCTGAGCAGTACTTC | CASGLAGAEQYF
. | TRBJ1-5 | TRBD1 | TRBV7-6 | TGTGCCAGCAGCTTAGGGCAGGGGGCTAACAATCAGCCCCAGCATTTT | CASSLGQGANNQPQHF
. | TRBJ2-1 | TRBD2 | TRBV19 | TGTGCCAGTAGTATGAAACCTAGCGGGACGAGTGAGCAGTTCTTC | CASSMKPSGTSEQFF
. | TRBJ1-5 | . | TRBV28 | TGTGCCAGCAGTCCCCCGGAAGGTTTTAGCAATCAGCCCCAGCATTTT | CASSPPEGFSNQPQHF
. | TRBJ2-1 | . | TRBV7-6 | TGTGCCAGCAGCCCTAGATCGCAGGGTCGGTACAATGAGCAGTTCTTC | CASSPRSQGRYNEQFF
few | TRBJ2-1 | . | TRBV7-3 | TGTGCCAGCAGCTTAAGCTGGGGCGATGAGCAGTTCTTC | CASSLSWGDEQFF
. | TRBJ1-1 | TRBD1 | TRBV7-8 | TGTGCCAGCAGCCTTCGGACAGGGAGGGGGACTGAAGCTTTCTTT | CASSLRTGRGTEAFF
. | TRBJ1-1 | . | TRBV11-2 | TGTGCCAGCAGCTCCATCAACACTGAAGCTTTCTTT | CASSSINTEAFF
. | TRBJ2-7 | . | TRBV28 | TGTGCCAGCAGTCCCTCGGACAGCCCCTACGAGCAGTACTTC | CASSPSDSPYEQYF
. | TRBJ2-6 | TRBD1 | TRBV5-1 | TGCGCCAGCAGACCCAAACAGGGGTATACTGGGGCCAACGTCCTGACTTTC | CASRPKQGYTGANVLTF